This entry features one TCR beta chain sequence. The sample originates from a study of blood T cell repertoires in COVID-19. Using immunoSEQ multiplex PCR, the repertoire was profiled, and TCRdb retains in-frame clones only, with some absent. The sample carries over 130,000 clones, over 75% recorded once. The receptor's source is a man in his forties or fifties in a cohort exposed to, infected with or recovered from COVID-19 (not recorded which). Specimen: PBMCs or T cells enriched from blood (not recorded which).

CDR3 DNA: TGTGCCAGCAGTTTAAGCCTGAACACTGAAGCTTTCTTT. Encoded protein: CASSLSLNTEAFF. The rearrangement uses TRBV11-2 and TRBJ1-1; D is uncertain. Between the trimmed V and J ends, which lost 6 bases and 0 bases, there was a span of 8 bases. CDR3 size: 13 residues. From germline, CDR1 is SGHAT and CDR2 FQNNGV.